The entry that follows covers one T cell receptor beta chain sequence. This sample is part of a study of blood T cell repertoires in COVID-19. The age range of participants was 18 to 89 years, with residence in about two dozen US areas. Cohort assignment relied on participant-reported clinical history. Germline V gene sequence: CDR1 LGHDT, CDR2 YNNKEL (reference sequence). The V gene lost 4 bases and the J gene lost 3 bases, with 10 bases spanning the gap. This CDR3 is 14 amino acids long. Data came from immunoSEQ multiplex PCR; TCRdb stores just in-frame clones and leaves some out. The sample includes around 230,000 clones, approximately 86% of them seen just once.

Sample: PBMCs or T cells enriched from blood (not recorded which). The rearrangement links TRBV3-1 (or the pseudogene TRBV3-2) to TRBJ1-5; tentatively, D is TRBD1 (5 bases). The TCR sequence derives from a woman between 40 and 55 years old with acute COVID-19. CDR3 nucleotides: TGTGCCAGCAGCCCCGGACACTCCAATCAGCCCCAGCATTTT. Translating it yields CASSPGHSNQPQHF.